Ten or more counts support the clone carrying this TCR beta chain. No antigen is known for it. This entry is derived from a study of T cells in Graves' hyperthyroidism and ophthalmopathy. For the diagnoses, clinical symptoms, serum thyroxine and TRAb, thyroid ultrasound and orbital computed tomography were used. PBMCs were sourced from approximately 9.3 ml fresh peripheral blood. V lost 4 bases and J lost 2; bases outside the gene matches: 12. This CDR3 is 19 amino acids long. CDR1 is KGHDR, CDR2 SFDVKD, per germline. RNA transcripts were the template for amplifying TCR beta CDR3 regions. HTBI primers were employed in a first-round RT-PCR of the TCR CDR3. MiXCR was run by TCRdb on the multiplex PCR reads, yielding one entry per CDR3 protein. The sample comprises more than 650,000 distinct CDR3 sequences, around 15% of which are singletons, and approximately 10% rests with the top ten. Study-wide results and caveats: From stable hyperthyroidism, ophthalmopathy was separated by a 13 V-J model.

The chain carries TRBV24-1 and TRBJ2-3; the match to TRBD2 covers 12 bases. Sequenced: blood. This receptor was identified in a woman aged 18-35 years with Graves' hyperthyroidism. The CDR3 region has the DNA TGTGCCACCAGTGAGCGACCGGGACTAGCGGGTGCTATCACAGATACGCAGTATTTT. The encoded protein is CATSERPGLAGAITDTQYF.